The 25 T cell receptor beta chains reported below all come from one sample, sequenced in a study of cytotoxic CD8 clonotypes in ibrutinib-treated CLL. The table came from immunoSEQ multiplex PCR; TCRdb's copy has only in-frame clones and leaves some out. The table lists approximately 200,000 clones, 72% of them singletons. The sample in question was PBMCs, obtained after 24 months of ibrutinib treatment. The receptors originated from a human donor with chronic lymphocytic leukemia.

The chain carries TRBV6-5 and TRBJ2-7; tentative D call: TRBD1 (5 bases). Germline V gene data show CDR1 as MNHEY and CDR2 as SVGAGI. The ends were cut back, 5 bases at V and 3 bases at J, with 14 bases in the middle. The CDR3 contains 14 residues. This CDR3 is CASSNRFAHYEQYF. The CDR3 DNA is TGTGCCAGCAGTAACAGGTTCGCCCACTACGAGCAGTACTTC.

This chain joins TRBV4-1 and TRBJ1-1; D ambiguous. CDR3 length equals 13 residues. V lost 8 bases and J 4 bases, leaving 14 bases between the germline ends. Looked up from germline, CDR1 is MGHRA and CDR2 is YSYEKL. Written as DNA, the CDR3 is TGCGCCAGCGGCCGATATGGGAGCACTGAAGCTTTCTTT. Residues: CASGRYGSTEAFF.

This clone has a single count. The CDR3 region has the DNA TGTGCCAGCTCACCACTTAAAGGGAGGGGGTCCTACGAGCAGTACTTC. It yields the protein CASSPLKGRGSYEQYF. V is TRBV18 and J is TRBJ2-7; perhaps TRBD2 as D (7 bases). The CDR3 runs 16 residues. Germline CDR1 KGHSH, CDR2 LQKENI. V gave up 1 base and J gave up 1 base, with 14 bases separating them.

The CDR3 sequence: CASSFFETQYF. The CDR3 nucleotides read TGTGCCAGCAGTTTTTTTGAGACCCAGTACTTC. V gene TRBV28 combines with J gene TRBJ2-5; D uncertain. Trimming cost V 3 bases and J 5 bases, with 4 bases left between them. This CDR3 comprises 11 residues. The germline gives CDR1 MDHEN, CDR2 SYDVKM.

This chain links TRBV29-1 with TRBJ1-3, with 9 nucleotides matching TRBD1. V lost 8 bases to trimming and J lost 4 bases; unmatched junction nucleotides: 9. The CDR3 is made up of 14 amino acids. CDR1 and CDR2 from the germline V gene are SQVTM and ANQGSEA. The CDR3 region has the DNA TGCAGCTTCCTATCCGGGACAGGGGGAAACACCATATATTTT. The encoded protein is CSFLSGTGGNTIYF.

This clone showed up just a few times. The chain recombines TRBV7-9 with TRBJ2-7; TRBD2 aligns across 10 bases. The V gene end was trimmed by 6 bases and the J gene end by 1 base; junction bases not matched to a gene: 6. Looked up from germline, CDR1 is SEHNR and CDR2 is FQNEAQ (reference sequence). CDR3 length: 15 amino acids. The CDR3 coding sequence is TGTGCCAGCAGGGCTACTAGCGGGAAGTCCTACGAGCAGTACTTC. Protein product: CASRATSGKSYEQYF.

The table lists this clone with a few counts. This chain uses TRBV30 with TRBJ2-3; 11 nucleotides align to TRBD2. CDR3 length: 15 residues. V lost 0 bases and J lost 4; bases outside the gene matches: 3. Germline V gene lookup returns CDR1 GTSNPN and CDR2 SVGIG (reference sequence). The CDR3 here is CAWSVLAGAADTQYF. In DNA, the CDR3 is TGTGCCTGGAGTGTACTAGCGGGAGCGGCAGATACGCAGTATTTT.

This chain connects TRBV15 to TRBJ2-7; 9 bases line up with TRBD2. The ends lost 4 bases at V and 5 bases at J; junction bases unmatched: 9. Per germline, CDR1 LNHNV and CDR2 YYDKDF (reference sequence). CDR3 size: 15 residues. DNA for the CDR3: TGTGCCACCAGCATCCGTAGCGGGAGTATCGACGAGCAGTACTTC. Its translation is CATSIRSGSIDEQYF.

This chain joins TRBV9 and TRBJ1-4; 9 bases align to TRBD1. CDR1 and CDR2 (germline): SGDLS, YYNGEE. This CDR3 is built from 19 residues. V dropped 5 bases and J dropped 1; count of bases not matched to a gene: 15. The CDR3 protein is CASSETTKGQGRTNEKLFF. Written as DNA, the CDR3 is TGTGCCAGCAGTGAAACTACAAAAGGACAGGGGCGAACTAATGAAAAACTGTTTTTT.

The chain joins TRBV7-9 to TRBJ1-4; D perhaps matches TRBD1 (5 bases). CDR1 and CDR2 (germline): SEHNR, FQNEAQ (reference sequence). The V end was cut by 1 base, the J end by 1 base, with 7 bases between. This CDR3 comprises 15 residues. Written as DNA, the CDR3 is TGTGCCAGCAGCTTAGGGGGGGAAACTAATGAAAAACTGTTTTTT. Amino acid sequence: CASSLGGETNEKLFF.

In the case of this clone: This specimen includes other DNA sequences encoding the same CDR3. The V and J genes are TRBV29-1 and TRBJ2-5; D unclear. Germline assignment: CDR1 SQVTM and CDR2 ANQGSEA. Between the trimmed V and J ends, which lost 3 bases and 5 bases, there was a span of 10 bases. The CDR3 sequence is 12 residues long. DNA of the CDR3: TGCAGCGTTGACCCCCAGACGGAGACCCAGTACTTC. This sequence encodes CSVDPQTETQYF.

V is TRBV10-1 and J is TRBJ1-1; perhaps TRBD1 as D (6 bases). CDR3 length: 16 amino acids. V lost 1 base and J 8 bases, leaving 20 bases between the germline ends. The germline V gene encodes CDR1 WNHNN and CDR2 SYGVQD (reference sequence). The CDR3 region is CASSELRTAREGEAFF. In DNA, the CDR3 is TGCGCCAGCAGTGAGTTGAGGACAGCACGAGAGGGGGAAGCTTTCTTT.

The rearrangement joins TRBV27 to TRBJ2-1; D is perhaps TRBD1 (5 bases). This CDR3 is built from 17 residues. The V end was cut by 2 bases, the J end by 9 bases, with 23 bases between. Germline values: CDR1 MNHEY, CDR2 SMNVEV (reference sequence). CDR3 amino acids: CASSLGVPQVQSGEQFF. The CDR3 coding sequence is TGTGCCAGCAGTTTAGGGGTTCCACAGGTTCAGTCTGGTGAGCAGTTCTTC.

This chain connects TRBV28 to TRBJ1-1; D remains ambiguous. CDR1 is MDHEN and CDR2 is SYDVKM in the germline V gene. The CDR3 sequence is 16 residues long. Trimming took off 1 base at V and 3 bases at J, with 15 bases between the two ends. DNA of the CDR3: TGTGCCAGCAGTTTATCTTGGGGTGAGCCCGACACTGAAGCTTTCTTT. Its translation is CASSLSWGEPDTEAFF.

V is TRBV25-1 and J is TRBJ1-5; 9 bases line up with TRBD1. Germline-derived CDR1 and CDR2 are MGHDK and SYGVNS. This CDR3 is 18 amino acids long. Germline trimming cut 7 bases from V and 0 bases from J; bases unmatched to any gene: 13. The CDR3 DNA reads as TGTGCCAGCAACGACAGGGGGGGAAACAAAGATAGCAATCAGCCCCAGCATTTT. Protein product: CASNDRGGNKDSNQPQHF.

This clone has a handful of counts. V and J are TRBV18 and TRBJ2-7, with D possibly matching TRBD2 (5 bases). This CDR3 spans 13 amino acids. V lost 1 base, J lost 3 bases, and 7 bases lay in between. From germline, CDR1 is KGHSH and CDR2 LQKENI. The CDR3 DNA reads TGTGCCAGCTCACCACAAACTAGCTACGAGCAGTACTTC. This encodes CASSPQTSYEQYF.

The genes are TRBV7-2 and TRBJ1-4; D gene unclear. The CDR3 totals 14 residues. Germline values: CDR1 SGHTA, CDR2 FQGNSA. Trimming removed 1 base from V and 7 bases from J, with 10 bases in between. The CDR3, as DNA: TGTGCCAGCAGCTTAGTGGCACGGTTTGAAAAACTGTTTTTT. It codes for CASSLVARFEKLFF.

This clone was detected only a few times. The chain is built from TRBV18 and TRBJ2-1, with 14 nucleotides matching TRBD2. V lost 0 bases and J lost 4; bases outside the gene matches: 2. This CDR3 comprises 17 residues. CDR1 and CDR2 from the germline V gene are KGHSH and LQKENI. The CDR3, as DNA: TGTGCCAGCTCACCACCCGGGACTAGCGGGAGTTACAATGAGCAGTTCTTC. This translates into CASSPPGTSGSYNEQFF.

Here the CDR3 DNA reads TGTGCCTGGAGTGATGTATCTGGAAACACCATATATTTT. Residues: CAWSDVSGNTIYF. J is TRBJ1-3 and V is TRBV30, with D unresolved. V lost 1 base and J lost 1, with 5 bases in between. Germline assignment: CDR1 GTSNPN and CDR2 SVGIG (reference sequence). CDR3 length equals 13 residues.

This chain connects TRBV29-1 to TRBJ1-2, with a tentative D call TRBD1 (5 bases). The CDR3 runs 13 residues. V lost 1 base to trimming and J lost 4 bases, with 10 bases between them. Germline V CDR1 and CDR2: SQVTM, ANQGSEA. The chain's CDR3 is CSVEGGGPYGYTF. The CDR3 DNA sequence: TGCAGCGTTGAAGGGGGCGGCCCCTATGGCTACACCTTC.

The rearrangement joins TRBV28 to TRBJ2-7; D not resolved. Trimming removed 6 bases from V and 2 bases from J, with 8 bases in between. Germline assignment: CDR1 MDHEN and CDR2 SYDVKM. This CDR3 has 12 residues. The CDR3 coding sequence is TGTGCCAGCAGCAGACGTGCCTACGAGCAGTACTTC. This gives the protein CASSRRAYEQYF.

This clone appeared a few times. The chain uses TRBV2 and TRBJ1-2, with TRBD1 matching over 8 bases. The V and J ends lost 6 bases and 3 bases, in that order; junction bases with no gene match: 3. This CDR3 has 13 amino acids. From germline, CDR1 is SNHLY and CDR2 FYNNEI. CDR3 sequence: CASRGQEYYGYTF. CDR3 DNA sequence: TGTGCCAGCAGGGGACAGGAATACTATGGCTACACCTTC.

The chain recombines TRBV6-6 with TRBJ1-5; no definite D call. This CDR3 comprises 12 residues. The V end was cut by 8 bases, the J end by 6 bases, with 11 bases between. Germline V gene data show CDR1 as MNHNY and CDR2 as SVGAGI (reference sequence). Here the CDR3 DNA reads TGTGCCAGCGATCCCGGCGGTCAGCCCCAGCATTTT. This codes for CASDPGGQPQHF.

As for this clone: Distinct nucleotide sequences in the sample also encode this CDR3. Here the CDR3 DNA reads TGTGCCAGCAGCTTAGGCGGCTCGCACTACAATGAGCAGTTCTTC. Translation gives CASSLGGSHYNEQFF. The genes are TRBV7-2 and TRBJ2-1; D gene unclear. Per germline, CDR1 SGHTA and CDR2 FQGNSA. The CDR3 extends over 15 amino acids. V lost 1 base and J lost 3, with 10 bases in between. The full variable domain, completed using reference TRBV7-2 and TRBJ2-1, is GAGVSQSPSNKVTEKGKDVELRCDPISGHTALYWYRQSLGQGLEFLIYFQGNSAPDKSGLPSDRFSAERTGGSVSTLTIQRTQQEDSAVYLCASSLGGSHYNEQFFGPGTRLTVL.

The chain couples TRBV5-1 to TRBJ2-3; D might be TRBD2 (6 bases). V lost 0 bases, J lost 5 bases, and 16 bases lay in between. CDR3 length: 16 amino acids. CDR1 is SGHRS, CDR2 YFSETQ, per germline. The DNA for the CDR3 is TGCGCCAGCAGCTTGGGCTGGGACCCGCGGGAAGATACGCAGTATTTT. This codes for CASSLGWDPREDTQYF.